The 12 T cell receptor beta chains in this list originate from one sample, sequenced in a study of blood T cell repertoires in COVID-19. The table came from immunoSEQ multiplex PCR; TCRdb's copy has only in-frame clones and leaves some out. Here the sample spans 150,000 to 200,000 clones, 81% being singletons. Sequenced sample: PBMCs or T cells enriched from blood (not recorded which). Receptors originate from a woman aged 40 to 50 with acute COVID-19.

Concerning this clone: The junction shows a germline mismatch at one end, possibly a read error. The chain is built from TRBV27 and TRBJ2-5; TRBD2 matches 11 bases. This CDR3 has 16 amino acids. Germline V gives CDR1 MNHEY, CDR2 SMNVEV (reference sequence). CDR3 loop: CASSFRTSGFSMSSHF. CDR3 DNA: TGTGCCAGCAGTTTTCGGACTAGCGGGTTTTCAATGAGCAGCCACTTC.

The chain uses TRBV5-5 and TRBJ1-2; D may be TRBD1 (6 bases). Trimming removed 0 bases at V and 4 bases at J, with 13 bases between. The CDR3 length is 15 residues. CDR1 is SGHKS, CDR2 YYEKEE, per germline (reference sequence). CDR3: CASSLAGGQGYGYTF. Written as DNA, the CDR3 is TGTGCCAGCAGCTTGGCGGGGGGGCAAGGCTATGGCTACACCTTC. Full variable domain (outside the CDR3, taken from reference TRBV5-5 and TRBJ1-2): DAGVTQSPTHLIKTRGQQVTLRCSPISGHKSVSWYQQVLGQGPQFIFQYYEKEERGRGNFPDRFSARQFPNYSSELNVNALLLGDSALYLCASSLAGGQGYGYTFGSGTRLTVV.

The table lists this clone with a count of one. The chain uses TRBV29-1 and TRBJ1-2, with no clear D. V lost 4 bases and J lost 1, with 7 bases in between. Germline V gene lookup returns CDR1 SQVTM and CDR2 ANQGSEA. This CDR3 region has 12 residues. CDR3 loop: CSVGTVNYGYTF. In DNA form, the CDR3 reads TGCAGCGTTGGCACAGTTAACTATGGCTACACCTTC.

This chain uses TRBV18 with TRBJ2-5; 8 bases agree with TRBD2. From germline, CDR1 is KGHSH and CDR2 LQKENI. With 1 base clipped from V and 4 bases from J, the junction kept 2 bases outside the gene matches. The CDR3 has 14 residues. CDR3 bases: TGTGCCAGCTCACCACTGCTAGCGGGAGAGACCCAGTACTTC. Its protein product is CASSPLLAGETQYF.

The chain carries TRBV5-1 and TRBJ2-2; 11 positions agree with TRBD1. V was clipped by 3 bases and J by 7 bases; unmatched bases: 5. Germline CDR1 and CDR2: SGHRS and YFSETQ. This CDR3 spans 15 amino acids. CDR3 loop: CASSSGQGANGELFF. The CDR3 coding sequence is TGCGCCAGCAGCTCCGGACAGGGGGCGAACGGGGAGCTGTTTTTT.

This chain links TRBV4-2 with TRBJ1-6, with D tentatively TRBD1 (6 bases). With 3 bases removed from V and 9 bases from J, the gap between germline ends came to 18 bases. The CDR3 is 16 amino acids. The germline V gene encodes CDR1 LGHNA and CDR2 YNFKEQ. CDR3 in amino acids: CASSQATGQRSSPLHF. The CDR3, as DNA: TGTGCCAGCAGCCAGGCGACGGGACAAAGGAGTTCACCCCTCCACTTT.

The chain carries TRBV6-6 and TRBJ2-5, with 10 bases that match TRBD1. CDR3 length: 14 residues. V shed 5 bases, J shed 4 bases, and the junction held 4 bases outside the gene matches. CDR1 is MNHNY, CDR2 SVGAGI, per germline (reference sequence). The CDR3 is CASSLRDRGETQYF. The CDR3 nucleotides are TGTGCCAGCAGTCTCCGGGACAGGGGAGAGACCCAGTACTTC.

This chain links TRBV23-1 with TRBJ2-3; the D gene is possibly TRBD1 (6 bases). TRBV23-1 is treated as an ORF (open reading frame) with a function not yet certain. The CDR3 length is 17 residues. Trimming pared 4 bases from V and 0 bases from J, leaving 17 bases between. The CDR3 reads CASSRVGQTPSTDTQYF. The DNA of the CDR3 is TGCGCCAGCAGTCGGGTGGGACAAACACCTAGCACAGATACGCAGTATTTT.

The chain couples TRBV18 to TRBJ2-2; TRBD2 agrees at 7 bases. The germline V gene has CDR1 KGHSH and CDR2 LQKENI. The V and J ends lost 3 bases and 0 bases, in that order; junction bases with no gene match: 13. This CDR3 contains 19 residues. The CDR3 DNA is TGTGCCAGCTCACCGGGACTAACCCTTCGGCTGCCGAACACCGGGGAGCTGTTTTTT. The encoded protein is CASSPGLTLRLPNTGELFF.

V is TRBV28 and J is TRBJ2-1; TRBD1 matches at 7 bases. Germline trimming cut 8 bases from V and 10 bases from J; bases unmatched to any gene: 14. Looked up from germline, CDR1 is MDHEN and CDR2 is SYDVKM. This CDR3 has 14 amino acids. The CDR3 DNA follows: TGTGCCAGCTGCCTTATCAGGGAGACAGGGGAGCAGTTCTTC. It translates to CASCLIRETGEQFF.

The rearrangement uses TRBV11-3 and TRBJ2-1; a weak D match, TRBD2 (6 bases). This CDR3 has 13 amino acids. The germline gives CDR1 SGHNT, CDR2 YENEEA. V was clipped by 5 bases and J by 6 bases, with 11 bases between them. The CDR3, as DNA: TGTGCCAGCAGCCTCCGTAGCGGCAATGAGCAGTTCTTC. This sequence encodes CASSLRSGNEQFF.

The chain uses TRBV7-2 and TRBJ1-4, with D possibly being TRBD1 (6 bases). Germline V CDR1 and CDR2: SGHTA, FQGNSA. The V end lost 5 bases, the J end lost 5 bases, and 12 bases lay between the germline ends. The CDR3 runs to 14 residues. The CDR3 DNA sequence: TGTGCCAGCAGCCCGGACAGCCAAAATGAAAAACTGTTTTTT. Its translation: CASSPDSQNEKLFF.